Following are 21 T cell receptor beta chains from one sample sequenced in a study of T-cell memory formation after mild COVID-19. TCRdb reprocessed the 5' RACE reads via MiXCR and lists one record per CDR3 protein. The sample includes a few hundred thousand distinct CDR3 sequences, roughly 30% seen only once; the top ten take over 9.5%. The sequenced sample consisted of PBMCs or a T cell subset sorted from them (not recorded which). These receptors were collected from an adult woman who had mild COVID-19 (a few samples of this study predate the infection). Cell type and time point are not known.

This clonotype was seen more than once but under ten times. The V gene is TRBV5-1, the J gene TRBJ1-1; no reliable D call. V lost 0 bases and J lost 7, with 7 bases in between. CDR3 length equals 12 residues. The germline V gene has CDR1 SGHRS and CDR2 YFSETQ. The CDR3 DNA follows: TGCGCCAGCAGCTTGGGGCAGTATGAAGCTTTCTTT. Translated: CASSLGQYEAFF.

J is TRBJ2-7 and V is TRBV29-1; 7 bases line up with TRBD2. Germline V CDR1 and CDR2: SQVTM, ANQGSEA. Unmatched junction bases numbered 8, after V lost 0 bases and J lost 3 bases. This CDR3 region has 15 residues. In DNA form, the CDR3 reads TGCAGCGTTGAAGATACCCAAAGCGGGGACTACGAGCAGTACTTC. Residues: CSVEDTQSGDYEQYF.

Here the CDR3 reads CASSLAGGGSYNEQFF. The CDR3, as DNA: TGTGCCAGCAGCTTAGCGGGAGGAGGTTCCTACAATGAGCAGTTCTTC. V usage is TRBV7-2 and J usage is TRBJ2-1; D may be TRBD2 (6 bases). The CDR3 consists of 16 residues. The germline CDR1 and CDR2 sequences are SGHTA and FQGNSA. Trimming took off 0 bases at V and 1 base at J, with 10 bases between the two ends.

V is TRBV20-1 and J is TRBJ2-1; 8 bases are shared with TRBD1. The CDR3 is 13 residues long. Germline values: CDR1 DFQATT, CDR2 SNEGSKA (reference sequence). V lost 0 bases to trimming and J lost 6 bases; unmatched junction nucleotides: 1. The DNA of the CDR3 is TGCAGTGCTAGAGAGGGACAGGCCAATGAGCAGTTCTTC. Translating it yields CSAREGQANEQFF.

This chain links TRBV6-6 with TRBJ1-2; 10 nucleotides match TRBD1. After removal of 6 bases from V and 3 bases from J, the junction contained 10 bases not matched to a gene. CDR3 length: 16 residues. From germline, CDR1 is MNHNY and CDR2 SVGAGI (reference sequence). CDR3 DNA: TGTGCCAGCAGCTCATTGACAGGGGGCGCCGACTATGGCTACACCTTC. Protein: CASSSLTGGADYGYTF.

The table lists this clonotype with a few counts. V gene TRBV3-1 combines with J gene TRBJ2-2, with 8 bases fitting TRBD2. The CDR3 has 14 amino acids. CDR1 and CDR2 (germline): LGHDT, YNNKEL (reference sequence). Trimming at V came to 5 bases and at J to 6 bases, leaving 5 bases not matched to a gene. The CDR3 reads CASSESGRAGELFF. For the CDR3, the DNA is TGTGCCAGCAGCGAGAGCGGGAGAGCCGGGGAGCTGTTTTTT.

This rearrangement joins TRBV5-1 to TRBJ2-5; TRBD2 aligns across 7 bases. The V and J ends lost 5 bases and 4 bases, in that order; junction bases with no gene match: 8. This CDR3 has 14 residues. Germline V CDR1 and CDR2: SGHRS, YFSETQ. CDR3 DNA: TGCGCCAGCAGTTGGGAGGGCCATGGAGAGACCCAGTACTTC. It codes for CASSWEGHGETQYF.

Many counts were recorded for this clonotype. The CDR3, as DNA: TGTGCCAGCAGCTTAGGCTTGGGGTGGGATACGCAGTATTTT. Encoded protein: CASSLGLGWDTQYF. The chain uses TRBV7-2 and TRBJ2-3; D not resolved. The CDR3 length is 14 residues. V lost 1 base and J 6 bases, leaving 11 bases between the germline ends. Looked up from germline, CDR1 is SGHTA and CDR2 is FQGNSA.

This chain uses TRBV19 with TRBJ1-1; D uncertain. In germline, CDR1 is LNHDA, CDR2 SQIVND (reference sequence). CDR3 length: 14 amino acids. V lost 8 bases and J lost 0, with 13 bases in between. In DNA, the CDR3 is TGTGCCAGTGAAGACACATCCATGAACACTGAAGCTTTCTTT. It encodes CASEDTSMNTEAFF. The full variable domain, with the rest looked up from reference TRBV19 and TRBJ1-1, is DGGITQSPKYLFRKEGQNVTLSCEQNLNHDAMYWYRQDPGQGLRLIYYSQIVNDFQKGDIAEGYSVSREKKESFPLTVTSAQKNPTAFYLCASEDTSMNTEAFFGQGTRLTVV.

This clonotype was picked up one time. V and J are TRBV12-3 or TRBV12-4 and TRBJ2-7; 7 bases agree with TRBD1. The CDR3 extends over 16 amino acids. V dropped 3 bases and J dropped 0; count of bases not matched to a gene: 8. DNA of the CDR3: TGTGCCAGCAGTTTTTCCCCGACAGGGAGCTCCTACGAGCAGTACTTC. Translating gives CASSFSPTGSSYEQYF.

The chain is built from TRBV4-2 and TRBJ2-7; D ambiguous. Germline V lookup: CDR1 LGHNA, CDR2 YNFKEQ. Trimming stripped 1 base from V and 5 bases from J, with 12 bases between. There are 14 residues in the CDR3. The CDR3 DNA is TGTGCCAGCAGCCAAGCTGGGGTATTAGACGAGCAGTACTTC. It specifies CASSQAGVLDEQYF.

V and J are TRBV5-1 and TRBJ2-7; maybe TRBD1 (6 bases). The CDR3 is made up of 16 amino acids. CDR1 and CDR2 from the germline V gene are SGHRS and YFSETQ. V was cut by 0 bases and J by 2 bases, with 15 bases left in between. CDR3 bases: TGCGCCAGCAGCTTGGATGGGACACTGTCTCCCTACGAGCAGTACTTC. It encodes CASSLDGTLSPYEQYF.

The chain is built from TRBV24-1 and TRBJ1-5; 9 bases are shared with TRBD1. In germline, CDR1 is KGHDR, CDR2 SFDVKD. The ends lost 3 bases at V and 5 bases at J; junction bases unmatched: 4. CDR3 length: 15 amino acids. The CDR3 region has the DNA TGTGCCACCAGTGATCCATGGACAGGGGATCAGCCCCAGCATTTT. Its protein product is CATSDPWTGDQPQHF.

This clonotype was observed a few times. This chain connects TRBV6-1 to TRBJ1-2; D perhaps matches TRBD1 (6 bases). V was pared by 6 bases and J by 6 bases, with 11 bases between. Per the germline V gene, CDR1 is MNHNS and CDR2 is SASEGT. CDR3 length equals 12 residues. The CDR3 region has the DNA TGTGCCAGCAGAGAGGGGGGACATGGCTACACCTTC. This sequence encodes CASREGGHGYTF.

This clonotype was found a few times. The chain employs TRBV29-1 and TRBJ2-1; maybe TRBD2 (5 bases). Trimming stripped 4 bases from V and 4 bases from J, with 11 bases between. CDR1 SQVTM and CDR2 ANQGSEA come from the germline V gene. This CDR3 is 13 amino acids long. The CDR3: CSVAPGVYNEQFF. The CDR3 DNA reads TGCAGCGTTGCACCCGGGGTTTACAATGAGCAGTTCTTC.

This chain uses TRBV6-5 with TRBJ2-7; the D is unclear. CDR3 length: 14 residues. The V gene lost 2 bases and the J gene lost 1 base, with 9 bases spanning the gap. The germline V gene has CDR1 MNHEY and CDR2 SVGAGI. The CDR3 is CASSYRPGSYEQYF. The CDR3 bases are TGTGCCAGCAGTTACCGACCCGGATCCTACGAGCAGTACTTC.

This clonotype was seen only a few times. This rearrangement joins TRBV4-1 to TRBJ2-7, with TRBD2 matching over 12 bases. V shed 0 bases, J shed 7 bases, and the junction held 16 bases outside the gene matches. Germline-derived CDR1 and CDR2 are MGHRA and YSYEKL. The CDR3 runs 19 residues. CDR3 loop: CASSQEAPSGGAGPREQYF. The CDR3 DNA reads as TGCGCCAGCAGCCAAGAGGCGCCTAGCGGGGGGGCCGGTCCTCGGGAGCAGTACTTC.

This clonotype has only a few counts. V usage is TRBV29-1 and J usage is TRBJ2-6, with D possibly TRBD2 on 5 matching bases. Trimming removed 5 bases from V and 0 bases from J, with 8 bases in between. Looked up from germline, CDR1 is SQVTM and CDR2 is ANQGSEA. This CDR3 is 14 amino acids long. The CDR3 DNA reads TGCAGCGTTTCTACTAGCTCTGGGGCCAACGTCCTGACTTTC. Translated: CSVSTSSGANVLTF.

V usage is TRBV9 and J usage is TRBJ2-3; 11 nucleotides agree with TRBD2. Germline loops: CDR1 SGDLS, CDR2 YYNGEE. This CDR3 region has 18 residues. V was clipped by 0 bases and J by 2 bases; unmatched bases: 8. CDR3 amino acids: CASSVGGTSGRPTDTQYF. The CDR3 DNA sequence: TGTGCCAGCAGCGTAGGTGGGACTAGCGGAAGACCCACAGATACGCAGTATTTT.

V is TRBV7-2 and J is TRBJ2-1; no clear D. Germline CDR1 is SGHTA and CDR2 is FQGNSA. The CDR3 runs to 15 residues. Trimming stripped 5 bases from V and 3 bases from J, with 14 bases between. The CDR3 nucleotides read TGTGCCAGCAGCCCGCCCGGCCGCGTCTACAATGAGCAGTTCTTC. Encoded protein: CASSPPGRVYNEQFF.

There are a few counts of this clonotype. The V and J genes are TRBV5-1 and TRBJ1-1, with 8 bases that match TRBD1. The V gene's germline CDR1 is SGHRS and CDR2 YFSETQ. The CDR3 is made up of 14 amino acids. Trimming removed 4 bases from V and 3 bases from J; junction bases left unmatched: 5. Written as DNA, the CDR3 is TGCGCCAGCAGCACGTCGACAGGGGACACTGAAGCTTTCTTT. Encoded protein: CASSTSTGDTEAFF.